This TCR beta chain was recovered during a study of blood T cells in healthy people across ages. A second 7 to 11 cycle PCR used barcoded and J-beta primers. Each CDR3 protein gets one entry after TCRdb re-called the 5' RACE reads with MiXCR. Of around 940,000 distinct CDR3 sequences in the sample, approximately 50% were seen once. V lost 4 bases and J lost 7, with 10 bases in between. The CDR3 has 12 residues. The chain links TRBV12-3 or TRBV12-4 to TRBJ2-5; D remains unclear. The clonotype originates from a woman aged 60-75 years in good health. Sequencing was carried out using blood. The CDR3 region is CASSSPVGTQYF. For the CDR3, the DNA is TGTGCCAGCAGTTCCCCCGTGGGGACCCAGTACTTC.